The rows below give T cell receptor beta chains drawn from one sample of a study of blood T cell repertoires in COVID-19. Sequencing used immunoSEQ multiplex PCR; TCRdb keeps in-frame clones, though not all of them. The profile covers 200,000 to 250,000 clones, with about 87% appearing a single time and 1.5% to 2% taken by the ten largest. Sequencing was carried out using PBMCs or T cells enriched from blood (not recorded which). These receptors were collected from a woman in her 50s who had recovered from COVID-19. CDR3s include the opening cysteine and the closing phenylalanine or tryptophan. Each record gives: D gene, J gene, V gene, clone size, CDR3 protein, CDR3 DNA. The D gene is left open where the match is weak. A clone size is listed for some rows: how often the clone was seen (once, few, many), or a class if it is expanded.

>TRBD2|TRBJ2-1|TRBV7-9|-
CASSLLFSGSSYNEQFF
TGTGCCAGCAGCTTGTTATTTAGCGGGAGCTCCTACAATGAGCAGTTCTTC
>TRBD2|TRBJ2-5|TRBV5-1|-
CASSLGTSGVETQYF
TGCGCCAGCAGCCTAGGGACTAGCGGGGTAGAGACCCAGTACTTC
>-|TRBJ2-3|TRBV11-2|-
CASSFETHRDTQYF
TGTGCCAGCAGCTTCGAGACTCATCGGGATACGCAGTATTTT
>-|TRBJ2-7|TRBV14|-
CASSQGLGARTAYEQYF
TGTGCCAGCAGCCAAGGGTTAGGGGCCAGGACCGCCTACGAGCAGTACTTC
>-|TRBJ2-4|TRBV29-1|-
CSAAHPRGIQYF
TGCAGCGCTGCTCACCCACGAGGCATTCAGTACTTC
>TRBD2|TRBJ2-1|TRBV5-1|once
CARSLFTAGGGDEQFF
TGCGCCCGCAGCTTGTTTACAGCGGGAGGGGGGGATGAGCAGTTCTTC
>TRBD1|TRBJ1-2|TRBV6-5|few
CASITTGDGVGYTF
TGTGCCAGCATTACGACAGGGGATGGTGTTGGCTACACCTTC
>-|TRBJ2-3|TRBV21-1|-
CASSKTGRLAGGPITDTQYF
TGTGCCAGCAGCAAAACGGGACGACTAGCGGGAGGGCCAATCACAGATACGCAGTATTTT
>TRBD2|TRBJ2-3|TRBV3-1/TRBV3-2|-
CASSQGLAGGDTQYF
TGTGCCAGCAGCCAAGGCCTAGCGGGCGGAGATACGCAGTATTTT
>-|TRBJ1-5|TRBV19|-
CASSTLQGTQPQHF
TGTGCCAGTAGTACGCTTCAGGGCACTCAGCCCCAGCATTTT
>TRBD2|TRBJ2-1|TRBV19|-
CASSASPGLAGVLGEQFF
TGTGCCAGTAGTGCATCACCGGGACTAGCGGGAGTACTCGGGGAGCAGTTCTTC
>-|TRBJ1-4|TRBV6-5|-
CASSTGLTNEKLFF
TGTGCCAGCAGTACAGGTCTTACTAATGAAAAACTGTTTTTT
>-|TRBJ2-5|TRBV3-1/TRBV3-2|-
CASSQDPGGWETQYF
TGTGCCAGCAGCCAAGATCCGGGGGGCTGGGAGACCCAGTACTTC
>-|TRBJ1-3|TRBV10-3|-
CAISEGQRTASGNTIYF
TGTGCCATCAGTGAAGGGCAAAGGACAGCATCTGGAAACACCATATATTTT
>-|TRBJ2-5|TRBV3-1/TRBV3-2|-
CASSPGGTQYF
TGTGCCAGCAGTCCCGGGGGGACCCAGTACTTC
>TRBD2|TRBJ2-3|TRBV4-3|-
CASSPGLAITDTQYF
TGCGCCAGCAGCCCCGGACTAGCCATCACAGATACGCAGTATTTT
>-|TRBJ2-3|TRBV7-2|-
CASSSGLSTDTQYF
TGTGCCAGCAGCTCGGGACTTAGCACAGATACGCAGTATTTT
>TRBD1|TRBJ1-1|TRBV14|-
CASSLDRPATEAFF
TGTGCCAGCAGCCTGGACAGGCCGGCCACTGAAGCTTTCTTT
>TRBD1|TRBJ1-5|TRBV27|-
CASSPGQGYSNQPQHF
TGTGCCAGCAGTCCCGGACAGGGATATAGCAATCAGCCCCAGCATTTT
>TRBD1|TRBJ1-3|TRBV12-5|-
CASGLAQGGRNTIYF
TGTGCTAGTGGTTTGGCCCAGGGGGGCCGGAACACCATATATTTT
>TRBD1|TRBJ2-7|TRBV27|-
CASRDGQGAYEQYF
TGTGCCAGTAGAGACGGACAGGGGGCCTACGAGCAGTACTTC
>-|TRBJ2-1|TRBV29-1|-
CSADPQGVEQFF
TGCAGCGCCGACCCACAGGGCGTTGAGCAGTTCTTC
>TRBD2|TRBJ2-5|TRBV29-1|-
CSVKPGGFEETQYF
TGCAGCGTGAAGCCCGGGGGGTTTGAGGAGACCCAGTACTTC
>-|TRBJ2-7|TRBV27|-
CASSLFRLSGTPYEQYF
TGTGCCAGCAGTTTATTTCGCTTGTCAGGAACTCCCTACGAGCAGTACTTC
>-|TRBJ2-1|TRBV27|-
CASSPGSSSEQFF
TGTGCCAGCTCCCCCGGTAGCTCTTCTGAGCAGTTCTTC
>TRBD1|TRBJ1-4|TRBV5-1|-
CASSPYDRETGEKLFF
TGCGCCAGCAGCCCTTACGACAGGGAAACGGGTGAAAAACTGTTTTTT
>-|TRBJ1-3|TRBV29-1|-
CSVSQTSGNTIYF
TGCAGCGTATCACAGACCTCTGGAAACACCATATATTTT
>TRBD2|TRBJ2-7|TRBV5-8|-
CASSPNPGTSGYYEQYF
TGTGCCAGCAGCCCCAACCCGGGGACTAGCGGATACTACGAGCAGTACTTC